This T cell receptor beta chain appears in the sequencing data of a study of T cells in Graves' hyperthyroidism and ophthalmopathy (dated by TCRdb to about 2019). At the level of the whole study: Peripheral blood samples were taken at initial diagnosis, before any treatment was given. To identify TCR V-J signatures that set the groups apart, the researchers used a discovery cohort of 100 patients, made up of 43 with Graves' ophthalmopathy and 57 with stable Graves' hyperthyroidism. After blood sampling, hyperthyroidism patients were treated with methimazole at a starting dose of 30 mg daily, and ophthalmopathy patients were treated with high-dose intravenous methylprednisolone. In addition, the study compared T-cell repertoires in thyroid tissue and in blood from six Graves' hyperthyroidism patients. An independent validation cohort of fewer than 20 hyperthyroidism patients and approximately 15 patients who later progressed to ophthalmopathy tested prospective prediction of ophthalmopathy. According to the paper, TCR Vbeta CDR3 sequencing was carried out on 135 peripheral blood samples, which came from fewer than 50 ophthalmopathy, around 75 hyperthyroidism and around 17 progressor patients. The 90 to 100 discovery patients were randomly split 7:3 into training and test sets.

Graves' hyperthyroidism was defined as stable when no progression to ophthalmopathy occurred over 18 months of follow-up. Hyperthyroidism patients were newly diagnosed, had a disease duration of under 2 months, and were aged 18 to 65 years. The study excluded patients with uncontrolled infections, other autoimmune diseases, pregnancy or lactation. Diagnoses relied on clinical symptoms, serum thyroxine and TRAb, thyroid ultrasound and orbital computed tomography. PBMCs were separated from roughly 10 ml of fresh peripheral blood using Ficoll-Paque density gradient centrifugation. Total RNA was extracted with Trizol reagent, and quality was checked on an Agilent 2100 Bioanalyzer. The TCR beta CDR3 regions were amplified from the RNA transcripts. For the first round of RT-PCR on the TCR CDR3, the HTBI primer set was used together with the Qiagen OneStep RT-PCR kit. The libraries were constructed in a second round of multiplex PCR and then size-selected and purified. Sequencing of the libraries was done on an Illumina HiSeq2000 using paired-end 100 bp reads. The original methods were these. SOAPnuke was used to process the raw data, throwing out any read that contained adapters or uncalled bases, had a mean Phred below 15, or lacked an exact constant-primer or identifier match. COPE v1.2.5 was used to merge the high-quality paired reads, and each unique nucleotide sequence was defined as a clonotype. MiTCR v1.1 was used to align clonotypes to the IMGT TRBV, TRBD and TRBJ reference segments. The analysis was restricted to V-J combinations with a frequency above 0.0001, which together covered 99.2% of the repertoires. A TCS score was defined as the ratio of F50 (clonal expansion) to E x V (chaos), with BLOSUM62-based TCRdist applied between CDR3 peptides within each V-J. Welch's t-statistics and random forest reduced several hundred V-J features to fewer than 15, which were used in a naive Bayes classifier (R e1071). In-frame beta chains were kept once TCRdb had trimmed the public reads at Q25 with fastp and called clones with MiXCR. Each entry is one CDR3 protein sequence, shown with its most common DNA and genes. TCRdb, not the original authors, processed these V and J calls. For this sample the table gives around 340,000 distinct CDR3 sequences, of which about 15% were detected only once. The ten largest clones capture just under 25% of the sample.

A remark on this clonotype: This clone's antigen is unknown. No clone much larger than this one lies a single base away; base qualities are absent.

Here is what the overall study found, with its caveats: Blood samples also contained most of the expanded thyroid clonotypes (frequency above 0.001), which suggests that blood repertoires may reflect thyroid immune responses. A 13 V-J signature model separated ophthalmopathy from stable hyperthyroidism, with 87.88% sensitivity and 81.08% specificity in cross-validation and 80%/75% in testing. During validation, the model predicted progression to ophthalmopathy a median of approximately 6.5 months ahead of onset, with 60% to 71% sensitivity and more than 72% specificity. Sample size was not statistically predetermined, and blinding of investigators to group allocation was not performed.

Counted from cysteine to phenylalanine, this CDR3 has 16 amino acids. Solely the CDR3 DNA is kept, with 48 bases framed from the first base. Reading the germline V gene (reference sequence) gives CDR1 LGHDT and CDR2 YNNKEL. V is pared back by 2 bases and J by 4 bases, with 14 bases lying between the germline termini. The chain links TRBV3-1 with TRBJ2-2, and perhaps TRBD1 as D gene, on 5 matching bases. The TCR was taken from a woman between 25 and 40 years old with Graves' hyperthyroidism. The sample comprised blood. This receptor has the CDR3 CASSQFQGSSTGELFF. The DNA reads TGTGCCAGCAGCCAATTCCAGGGTTCGTCCACCGGGGAGCTGTTTTTT.